This T cell receptor (beta chain) was observed in a study of metastatic and nonmetastatic thyroid tumors. Study-wide context: It was across blood and tumor or nodule tissue from malignant and benign thyroid patients that repertoires were compared.

Trimming stripped 6 bases from V and 1 base from J, with 15 bases between. CDR1 and CDR2 from the germline V gene are MNHEY and SMNVEV (reference sequence). The CDR3 is 15 residues long. From the PCR reads, TCRdb re-called clones with MiXCR. The sample holds fewer than 20,000 clones, 15% to 19% seen once. This clone was counted at least ten times. Patients were all untreated before their thyroid surgery. The J gene is TRBJ2-5, the V gene TRBV27, with a tentative D call TRBD2 (7 bases). The sequencing input was blood. This clonotype was obtained from a female donor with papillary thyroid cancer or a benign thyroid nodule (not recorded which). Some clones in this sample may be carry-over from other donors' samples. CDR3 amino acids: CASSLRGGIQETQYF. The CDR3 DNA reads TGTGCCAGCAGCCTCAGGGGAGGGATCCAAGAGACCCAGTACTTC.